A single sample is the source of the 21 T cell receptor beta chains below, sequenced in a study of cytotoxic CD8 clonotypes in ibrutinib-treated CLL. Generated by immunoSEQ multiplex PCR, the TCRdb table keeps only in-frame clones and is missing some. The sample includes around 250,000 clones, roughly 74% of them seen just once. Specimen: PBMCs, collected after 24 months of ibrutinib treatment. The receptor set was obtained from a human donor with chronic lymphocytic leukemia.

The CDR3 DNA sequence: TGTGCCAGCACCGAAGCCGGGACTAGCGCCTCCTACGAGCAGTACTTC. The encoded protein is CASTEAGTSASYEQYF. The genes are TRBV7-2 and TRBJ2-7, with 10 bases fitting TRBD2. After removal of 7 bases from V and 0 bases from J, the junction contained 9 bases not matched to a gene. CDR3 length: 16 amino acids. Germline assignment: CDR1 SGHTA and CDR2 FQGNSA.

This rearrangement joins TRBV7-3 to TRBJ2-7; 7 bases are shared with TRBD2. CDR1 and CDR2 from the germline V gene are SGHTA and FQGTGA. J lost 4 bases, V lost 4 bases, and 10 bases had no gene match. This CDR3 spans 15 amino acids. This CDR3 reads CASSYRGLDTYEQYF. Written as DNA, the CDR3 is TGTGCCAGCAGCTACCGCGGACTAGACACATACGAGCAGTACTTC.

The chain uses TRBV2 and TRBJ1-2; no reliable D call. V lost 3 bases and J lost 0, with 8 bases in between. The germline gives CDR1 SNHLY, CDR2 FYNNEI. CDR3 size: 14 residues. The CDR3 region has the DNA TGTGCCAGCAGTGACAGAGTTTCTAACTATGGCTACACCTTC. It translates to CASSDRVSNYGYTF.

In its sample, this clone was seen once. Here the CDR3 DNA reads TGTGCCAGCAGCACAGGCCCGTATATCTCGGCGAATAGCAATCAGCCCCAGCATTTT. Its translation: CASSTGPYISANSNQPQHF. V usage is TRBV7-2 and J usage is TRBJ1-5, with a possible D match to TRBD1 (5 bases). The CDR3 extends over 19 amino acids. In germline, CDR1 is SGHTA, CDR2 FQGNSA. V was cut by 5 bases and J by 0 bases, with 23 bases left in between.

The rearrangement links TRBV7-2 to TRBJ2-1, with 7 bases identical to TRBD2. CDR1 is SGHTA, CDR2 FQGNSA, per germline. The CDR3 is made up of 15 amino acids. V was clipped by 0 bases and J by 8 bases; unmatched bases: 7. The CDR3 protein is CASSLASREGHEQFF. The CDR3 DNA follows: TGTGCCAGCAGCTTAGCTAGCAGGGAGGGGCATGAGCAGTTCTTC.

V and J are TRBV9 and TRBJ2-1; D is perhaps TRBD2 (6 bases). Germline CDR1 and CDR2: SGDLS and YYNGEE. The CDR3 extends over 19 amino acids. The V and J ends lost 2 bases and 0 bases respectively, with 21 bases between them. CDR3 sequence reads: CASSVLGHSSASSYNEQFF. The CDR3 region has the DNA TGTGCCAGCAGCGTCCTCGGGCATTCTAGCGCCAGCTCCTACAATGAGCAGTTCTTC.

CDR3 region: CASSRGTSPDTQYF. The CDR3 DNA reads as TGTGCCAGCAGCCGAGGGACATCGCCAGATACGCAGTATTTT. The genes are TRBV9 and TRBJ2-3, with D maybe TRBD1 (6 bases). The V and J ends lost 4 bases and 4 bases respectively, with 13 bases between them. The CDR3 is 14 amino acids. Germline CDR1 SGDLS, CDR2 YYNGEE.

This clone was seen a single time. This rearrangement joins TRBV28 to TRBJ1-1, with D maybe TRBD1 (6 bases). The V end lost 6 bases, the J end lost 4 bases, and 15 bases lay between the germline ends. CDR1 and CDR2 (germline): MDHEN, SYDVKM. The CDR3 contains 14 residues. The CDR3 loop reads CASSYRVGGTEAFF. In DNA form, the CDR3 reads TGTGCCAGCAGCTACAGGGTCGGAGGCACTGAAGCTTTCTTT.

CDR3 nucleotide sequence: TGTGCCAGCAGCTTAGCGTTTGGGATCCCGTTCGACGAGCAGTTCTTC. It codes for CASSLAFGIPFDEQFF. The rearrangement uses TRBV7-2 and TRBJ2-1; no definite D call. The CDR3 consists of 16 residues. With 0 bases removed from V and 10 bases from J, the gap between germline ends came to 19 bases. CDR1 is SGHTA, CDR2 FQGNSA, per germline.

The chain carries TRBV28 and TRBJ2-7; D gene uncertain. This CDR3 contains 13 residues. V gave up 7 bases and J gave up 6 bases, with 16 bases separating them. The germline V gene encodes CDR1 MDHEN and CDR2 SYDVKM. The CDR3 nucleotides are TGTGCCAGCACCTTAGGGATAAAGGGCGAGCAGTACTTC. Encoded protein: CASTLGIKGEQYF. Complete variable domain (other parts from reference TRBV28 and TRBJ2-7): DVKVTQSSRYLVKRTGEKVFLECVQDMDHENMFWYRQDPGLGLRLIYFSYDVKMKEKGDIPEGYSVSREKKERFSLILESASTNQTSMYLCASTLGIKGEQYFGPGTRLTVT.

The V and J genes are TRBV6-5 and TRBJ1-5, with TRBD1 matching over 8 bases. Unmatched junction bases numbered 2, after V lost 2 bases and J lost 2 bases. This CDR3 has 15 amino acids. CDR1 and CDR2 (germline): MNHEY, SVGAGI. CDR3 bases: TGTGCCAGCAGTTACACGACAGGGGGCAATCAGCCCCAGCATTTT. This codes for CASSYTTGGNQPQHF.

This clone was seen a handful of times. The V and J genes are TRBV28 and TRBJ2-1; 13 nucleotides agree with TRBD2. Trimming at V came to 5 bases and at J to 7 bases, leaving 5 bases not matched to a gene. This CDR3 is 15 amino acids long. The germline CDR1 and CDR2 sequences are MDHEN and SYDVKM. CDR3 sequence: CASSPPGLAGNEQFF. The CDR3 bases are TGTGCCAGCAGTCCCCCGGGACTAGCGGGAAATGAGCAGTTCTTC.

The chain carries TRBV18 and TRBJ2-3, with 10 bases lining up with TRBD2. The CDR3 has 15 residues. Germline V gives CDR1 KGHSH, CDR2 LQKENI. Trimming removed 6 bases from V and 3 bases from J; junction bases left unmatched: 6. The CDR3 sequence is CASSPSGSVTDTQYF. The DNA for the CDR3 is TGTGCCAGCTCTCCTAGCGGGAGTGTAACAGATACGCAGTATTTT.

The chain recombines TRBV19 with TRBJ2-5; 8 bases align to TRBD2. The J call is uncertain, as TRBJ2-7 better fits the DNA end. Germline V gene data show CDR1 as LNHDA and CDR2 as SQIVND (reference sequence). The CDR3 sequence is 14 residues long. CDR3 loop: CASSPRGGRYEQYF. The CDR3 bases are TGTGCCAGTAGTCCACGGGGGGGTCGCTACGAGCAGTACTTC.

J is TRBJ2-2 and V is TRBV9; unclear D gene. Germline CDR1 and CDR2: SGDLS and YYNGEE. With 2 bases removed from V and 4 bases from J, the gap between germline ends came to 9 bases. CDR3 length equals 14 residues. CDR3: CASSVLSSTGELFF. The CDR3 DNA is TGTGCCAGCAGCGTTCTGTCGAGCACCGGGGAGCTGTTTTTT.

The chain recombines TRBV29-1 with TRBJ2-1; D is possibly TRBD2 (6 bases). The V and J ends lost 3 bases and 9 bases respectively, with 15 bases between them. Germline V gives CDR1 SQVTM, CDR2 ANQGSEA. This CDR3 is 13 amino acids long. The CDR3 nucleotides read TGCAGCGTTGACGCAGGGATGGGGGGTGAGCAGTTCTTC. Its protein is CSVDAGMGGEQFF.

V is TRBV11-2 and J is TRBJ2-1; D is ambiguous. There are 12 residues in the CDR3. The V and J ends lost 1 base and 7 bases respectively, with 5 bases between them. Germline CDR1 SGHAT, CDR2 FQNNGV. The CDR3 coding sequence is TGTGCCAGCAGCTTAGGCGATAATGAGCAGTTCTTC. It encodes CASSLGDNEQFF.

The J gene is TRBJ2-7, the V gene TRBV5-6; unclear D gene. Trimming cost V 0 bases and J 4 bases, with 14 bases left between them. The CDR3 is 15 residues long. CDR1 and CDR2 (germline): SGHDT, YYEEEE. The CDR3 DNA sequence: TGTGCCAGCAGCTTGGACCCCCAAAACCTATACGAGCAGTACTTC. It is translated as CASSLDPQNLYEQYF.

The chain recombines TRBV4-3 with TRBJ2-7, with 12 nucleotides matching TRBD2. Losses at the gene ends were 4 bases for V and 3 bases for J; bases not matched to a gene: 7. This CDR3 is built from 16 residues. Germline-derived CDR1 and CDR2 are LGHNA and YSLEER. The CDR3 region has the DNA TGCGCCAGCAGCCTACGGACTAGCGGGGACATCTACGAGCAGTACTTC. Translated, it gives CASSLRTSGDIYEQYF.

CDR3 in amino acids: CSVEEGWTGSTEAFF. CDR3 nucleotide sequence: TGCAGCGTTGAAGAGGGGTGGACAGGGAGCACTGAAGCTTTCTTT. V is TRBV29-1 and J is TRBJ1-1; TRBD1 aligns across 8 bases. Germline CDR1 is SQVTM and CDR2 is ANQGSEA. This CDR3 region has 15 residues. V lost 0 bases and J lost 4; bases outside the gene matches: 7. Drawing the rest from reference TRBV29-1 and TRBJ1-1, the complete variable domain is SAVISQKPSRDICQRGTSLTIQCQVDSQVTMMFWYRQQPGQSLTLIATANQGSEATYESGFVIDKFPISRPNLTFSTLTVSNMSPEDSSIYLCSVEEGWTGSTEAFFGQGTRLTVV.

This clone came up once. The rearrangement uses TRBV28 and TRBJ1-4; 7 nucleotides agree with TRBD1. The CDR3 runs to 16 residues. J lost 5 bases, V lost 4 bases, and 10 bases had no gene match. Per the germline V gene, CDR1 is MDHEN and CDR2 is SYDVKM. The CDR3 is CASSSTPQGGNEKLFF. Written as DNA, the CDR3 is TGTGCCAGCAGTTCAACCCCCCAGGGGGGGAATGAAAAACTGTTTTTT.